Listed below are T cell receptor beta chains from one sample, sequenced in a study of cytomegalovirus exposure and HLA in healthy donors. Sequencing used immunoSEQ multiplex PCR; TCRdb keeps in-frame clones, though not all of them. The sample has about 120,000 clones; about 81% are singletons. The specimen was PBMCs. The receptors here all came from a man aged 40-49 years in good health and CMV-seronegative. CDR3s include the opening cysteine and the closing phenylalanine or tryptophan. Fields, in order: clone size, J gene, V gene, D gene, CDR3 DNA, CDR3 protein. A D gene is named only where the DNA matches it firmly. The size field is filled for only some rows; it gives once, few, many or a size class.

- | TRBJ2-7 | TRBV27 | TRBD1 | TGTGCCAGCAGTTTATCATCAGGGGGAAACTCCTACGAGCAGTACTTC | CASSLSSGGNSYEQYF
- | TRBJ2-1 | TRBV9 | TRBD2 | TGTGCCAGCAGCGTGCGGGAGACTGAGCAGTTCTTC | CASSVRETEQFF
- | TRBJ2-3 | TRBV15 | TRBD1 | TGTGCCACCAGACGCCAGGGGGATTCAGATACGCAGTATTTT | CATRRQGDSDTQYF
- | TRBJ1-1 | TRBV5-1 | - | TGCGCCAGCAGCTTCGGACAGAACACTGAAGCTTTCTTT | CASSFGQNTEAFF
- | TRBJ1-1 | TRBV6-5 | - | TGTGCCAGCAGTTATCTTACAGCGAACACTGAAGCTTTCTTT | CASSYLTANTEAFF
- | TRBJ1-2 | TRBV2 | - | TGTGCCAGCAGTCTTACAGGGACAGGCTACACCTTC | CASSLTGTGYTF
- | TRBJ2-6 | TRBV28 | TRBD1 | TGTGCCAGCAGGACAGGGGCTGCCGGGGCCAACGGCCTGACTTTC | CASRTGAAGANGLTF
- | TRBJ2-7 | TRBV5-1 | - | TGCGCCAGCAGCTTGGTCCCCGAGGGGCGGAGGGGTTACAAGCAGTACTTC | CASSLVPEGRRGYKQYF
- | TRBJ1-4 | TRBV19 | - | TGTGCCAGTAGTATGAGGAGGACAACTAATGAAAAACTGTTTTTT | CASSMRRTTNEKLFF
- | TRBJ2-3 | TRBV9 | TRBD2 | TGTGCCAGCAGCGCTAGCGGGGGGGCGCCCTATTTT | CASSASGGAPYF
few | TRBJ2-7 | TRBV9 | - | TGTGCCAGCAGCGCCGACAGCTACGAGCAGTACTTC | CASSADSYEQYF
few | TRBJ2-1 | TRBV11-2 | TRBD1 | TGTGCCAGCAGCAGCACCACAGGGGCCAGCTACAATGAGCAGTTCTTC | CASSSTTGASYNEQFF
- | TRBJ2-3 | TRBV7-3 | TRBD2 | TGTGCCAGCAGCTTCATAGCGGGAGAGGGGGCAGATACGCAGTATTTT | CASSFIAGEGADTQYF
once | TRBJ2-3 | TRBV27 | - | TGTGCCAGCAGTTGGGTCAGGGGAGTAAGCGTGGATACGCAGTATTTT | CASSWVRGVSVDTQYF
- | TRBJ2-7 | TRBV7-2 | TRBD2 | TGTGCCAGCTCGTTAGCGGGAGGCATAAGCCCCTACGAGCAGTACTTC | CASSLAGGISPYEQYF
- | TRBJ2-3 | TRBV6-4 | - | TGTGCCAGCAGTCCAGGATTTACCCCCACAGATACGCAGTATTTT | CASSPGFTPTDTQYF